Below are 26 T cell receptor beta chains sequenced from a single sample in a study of shared clonotypes between healthy human individuals. Using immunoSEQ multiplex PCR, the repertoire was profiled, and TCRdb retains in-frame clones only, with some absent. The repertoire holds about 700,000 clones, with around two thirds as singletons. Sequenced material: memory CD4+ T cells sorted from blood. The subset: CD45RA-negative fraction. The receptors originated from a woman in her 30s in good health.

The chain recombines TRBV6-6 with TRBJ2-7; TRBD2 is a possible D gene (5 bases). The CDR3 consists of 14 residues. CDR1 MNHNY and CDR2 SVGAGI come from the germline V gene (reference sequence). The germline V and J ends were trimmed by 7 bases and 0 bases, with 13 bases remaining between them. The CDR3, as DNA: TGTGCCAGCAATCGCGGGTACAGCTCCTACGAGCAGTACTTC. Its protein product is CASNRGYSSYEQYF.

The rearrangement joins TRBV2 to TRBJ1-3; TRBD1 matches at 7 bases. The CDR3 contains 14 residues. J lost 2 bases, V lost 6 bases, and 4 bases had no gene match. Per the germline V gene, CDR1 is SNHLY and CDR2 is FYNNEI. The CDR3 DNA reads TGTGCCAGCAGCGAACAGGGGACTGGAAACACCATATATTTT. Its translation is CASSEQGTGNTIYF.

The genes are TRBV5-4 and TRBJ2-1, with D perhaps given as TRBD1 or TRBD2 (6 bases each). The CDR3 extends over 13 amino acids. Deletions cut 4 bases from V and 12 bases from J, with 17 bases between. Germline lookup yields CDR1 SGHNT and CDR2 YYREEE (reference sequence). DNA for the CDR3: TGTGCCAGCAGCCCCCAAGGGGGGATGGGGCAGTTCTTC. It yields the protein CASSPQGGMGQFF.

The CDR3 reads CASSQDGTLFF. The DNA for the CDR3 is TGCGCCAGCAGCCAAGATGGCACGCTGTTTTTT. The chain joins TRBV4-1 to TRBJ1-4, with unresolved D. The CDR3 runs to 11 residues. Trimming took off 0 bases at V and 14 bases at J, with 7 bases between the two ends. CDR1 is MGHRA, CDR2 YSYEKL, per germline.

A single count supports this clone. The chain has TRBV30 and TRBJ1-6, with 9 bases lining up with TRBD1. The length of the CDR3 is 14 residues. The ends lost 3 bases at V and 9 bases at J; junction bases unmatched: 6. CDR1 and CDR2 from the germline V gene are GTSNPN and SVGIG (reference sequence). CDR3 loop: CAWRGGTGSSPLHF. The DNA for the CDR3 is TGTGCCTGGAGGGGAGGGACAGGGAGTTCACCCCTCCACTTT.

This clone was recorded once. The chain combines TRBV6-1 with TRBJ1-1, with D perhaps TRBD1 (6 bases). The length of the CDR3 is 14 residues. The germline CDR1 and CDR2 sequences are MNHNS and SASEGT. Deletions cut 3 bases from V and 1 base from J, with 9 bases between. CDR3 coding DNA: TGTGCCAGCAGTGAGCTGGGGGCGAACACTGAAGCTTTCTTT. Translated: CASSELGANTEAFF.

The chain links TRBV7-9 to TRBJ2-7; 7 positions agree with TRBD1. Trimming cost V 5 bases and J 2 bases; bases outside gene matches: 6. This CDR3 is built from 14 residues. The germline CDR1 and CDR2 sequences are SEHNR and FQNEAQ (reference sequence). The CDR3 spells CASSPRTGTYEQYF. The CDR3 bases are TGTGCCAGCAGCCCCCGGACAGGAACCTACGAGCAGTACTTC.

V gene TRBV11-2 combines with J gene TRBJ2-5, with 7 bases lining up with TRBD1. The CDR3 sequence is 15 residues long. V trimming: 0 bases; J trimming: 1 base; junction bases outside the gene matches: 2. Germline values: CDR1 SGHAT, CDR2 FQNNGV. The CDR3 is CASSLDRTGQETQYF. In DNA, the CDR3 is TGTGCCAGCAGCTTAGATAGGACAGGCCAAGAGACCCAGTACTTC.

This chain connects TRBV19 to TRBJ2-4; D is undetermined. CDR1 is LNHDA and CDR2 is SQIVND in the germline V gene (reference sequence). V lost 3 bases, J lost 2 bases, and 8 bases lay in between. The CDR3 is made up of 14 amino acids. The CDR3 is CASSIWQTKNIQYF. In DNA form, the CDR3 reads TGTGCCAGTAGTATCTGGCAGACCAAAAACATTCAGTACTTC.

The chain combines TRBV11-2 with TRBJ2-7, with no clear D. The CDR3 is 13 residues long. Germline V gives CDR1 SGHAT, CDR2 FQNNGV. With 4 bases removed from V and 3 bases from J, the gap between germline ends came to 10 bases. CDR3 region: CASSSGSNYEQYF. Here the CDR3 DNA reads TGTGCCAGCAGCTCCGGATCTAACTACGAGCAGTACTTC.

This sequence joins TRBV5-4 and TRBJ2-1, with 7 nucleotides matching TRBD2. This CDR3 region has 15 residues. CDR1 is SGHNT, CDR2 YYREEE, per germline (reference sequence). V lost 3 bases, J lost 4 bases, and 7 bases stayed unmatched. The CDR3 nucleotides are TGTGCCAGCAGCTCTGGAGGGCGGGAGTACAATGAGCAGTTCTTC. Its translation: CASSSGGREYNEQFF. Looking up the rest from reference TRBV5-4 and TRBJ2-1 gives the full variable domain: ETGVTQSPTHLIKTRGQQVTLRCSSQSGHNTVSWYQQALGQGPQFIFQYYREEENGRGNFPPRFSGLQFPNYSSELNVNALELDDSALYLCASSSGGREYNEQFFGPGTRLTVL.

There are many counts of this clone. The same CDR3 also results from other DNA sequences found in this sample. The chain combines TRBV5-1 with TRBJ2-1; 7 nucleotides match TRBD2. Germline lookup yields CDR1 SGHRS and CDR2 YFSETQ. V gave up 4 bases and J gave up 2 bases; unmatched junction bases: 3. The CDR3 covers 14 residues. The chain's CDR3 is CASSSGNTYNEQFF. CDR3 coding DNA: TGCGCCAGCAGCAGCGGGAACACCTACAATGAGCAGTTCTTC.

This clone was seen many times. In the same sample, other DNA sequences code for this CDR3. The chain employs TRBV30 and TRBJ1-3; D remains ambiguous. The length of the CDR3 is 11 residues. Per germline, CDR1 GTSNPN and CDR2 SVGIG (reference sequence). V lost 0 bases and J lost 7, with 4 bases in between. The CDR3 reads CAWSVANTIYF. Written as DNA, the CDR3 is TGTGCCTGGAGTGTGGCGAACACCATATATTTT.

CDR3 coding DNA: TGTGCCAGCATGAAGGGGCAGTTCTACGAGCAGTACTTC. This codes for CASMKGQFYEQYF. The V call is TRBV6-5, the J call TRBJ2-7, with D perhaps matching TRBD1 (5 bases). Trimming pared 7 bases from V and 3 bases from J, leaving 13 bases between. Germline values: CDR1 MNHEY, CDR2 SVGAGI. There are 13 residues in the CDR3.

The gene calls are TRBV2 and TRBJ2-7; maybe TRBD2 (6 bases). The V end was cut by 0 bases, the J end by 4 bases, with 13 bases between. Germline values: CDR1 SNHLY, CDR2 FYNNEI. This CDR3 spans 15 amino acids. CDR3 loop: CASSEAGTGEYEQYF. Here the CDR3 DNA reads TGTGCCAGCAGTGAAGCCGGGACTGGGGAATACGAGCAGTACTTC.

This chain links TRBV29-1 with TRBJ1-2; the D gene is possibly TRBD1 (6 bases). The CDR3 sequence is 14 residues long. The germline gives CDR1 SQVTM, CDR2 ANQGSEA. Trimming shortened V by 4 bases and J by 5 bases, and 17 bases separated the two germline ends. The CDR3 reads CSVALGHGTYGYTF. CDR3 DNA: TGCAGCGTTGCCCTGGGACATGGAACATATGGCTACACCTTC.

The sample holds one count of this clone. The V gene is TRBV6-1, the J gene TRBJ1-5, with 7 bases lining up with TRBD1. The CDR3 extends over 12 amino acids. Trimming took 7 bases from V and 6 from J; bases not matched to a gene: 3. Germline V CDR1 and CDR2: MNHNS, SASEGT. The CDR3: CASMQGGQPQHF. The CDR3 nucleotides are TGTGCCAGCATGCAGGGGGGTCAGCCCCAGCATTTT.

The CDR3, as DNA: TGTGCCAGCAGCCGGGACACCAAAAACATTCAGTACTTC. It is translated as CASSRDTKNIQYF. The V call is TRBV11-2, the J call TRBJ2-4; tentatively, D is TRBD1 (6 bases). The germline V gene encodes CDR1 SGHAT and CDR2 FQNNGV. The CDR3 runs 13 residues. V shed 5 bases and J shed 2 bases, with 7 bases lying between them.

This clone was observed a few times. The chain combines TRBV19 with TRBJ1-2; a possible D gene is TRBD1 (6 bases). V gave up 4 bases and J gave up 4 bases, with 10 bases separating them. The germline CDR1 and CDR2 sequences are LNHDA and SQIVND (reference sequence). The CDR3 is made up of 13 amino acids. CDR3 protein: CASSTDRIYGYTF. DNA of the CDR3: TGTGCCAGTAGTACCGACAGGATCTATGGCTACACCTTC.

This clone appeared once. This chain connects TRBV28 to TRBJ1-2; D possibly corresponds to TRBD1 (5 bases). Germline V lookup: CDR1 MDHEN, CDR2 SYDVKM. V lost 8 bases, J lost 2 bases, and 15 bases lay in between. This CDR3 has 14 amino acids. CDR3 residues: CASHHGAGNYGYTF. Written as DNA, the CDR3 is TGTGCCAGCCACCACGGGGCAGGGAACTATGGCTACACCTTC.

The chain combines TRBV25-1 with TRBJ2-7; D is uncertain. Looked up from germline, CDR1 is MGHDK and CDR2 is SYGVNS. The length of the CDR3 is 15 residues. Trimming cost V 2 bases and J 0 bases, with 11 bases left between them. CDR3 sequence (DNA): TGTGCCAGCAGTGAACGAAGAACGGACTCCTACGAGCAGTACTTC. Translating gives CASSERRTDSYEQYF.

The chain is built from TRBV5-4 and TRBJ1-1; 8 nucleotides match TRBD1. The CDR3 spans 14 residues. Germline CDR1 and CDR2: SGHNT and YYREEE (reference sequence). V lost 4 bases and J lost 5; bases outside the gene matches: 7. CDR3: CASSPRGLGTEAFF. The CDR3 DNA is TGTGCCAGCAGCCCCAGGGGGCTCGGGACTGAAGCTTTCTTT.

The J gene is TRBJ2-2, the V gene TRBV19, with 8 bases lining up with TRBD2. From germline, CDR1 is LNHDA and CDR2 SQIVND (reference sequence). This CDR3 spans 15 amino acids. V lost 2 bases, J lost 6 bases, and 5 bases stayed unmatched. The CDR3 DNA reads TGTGCCAGTAGTATAAGCGGGAGCTCTCCCGGGGAGCTGTTTTTT. Translated: CASSISGSSPGELFF.

This clone was seen only a few times. This sequence joins TRBV7-9 and TRBJ2-1; D is unresolved. The CDR3 is made up of 14 amino acids. CDR1 is SEHNR and CDR2 is FQNEAQ in the germline V gene (reference sequence). V shed 6 bases and J shed 2 bases, with 11 bases lying between them. This CDR3 is CASRSEGPYNEQFF. Written as DNA, the CDR3 is TGTGCCAGCAGGTCAGAAGGCCCCTACAATGAGCAGTTCTTC.

In DNA, the CDR3 is TGTGCCAGCAGCTTAGAGTTAGCATATAGCTCCTACAATGAGCAGTTCTTC. Amino acid sequence: CASSLELAYSSYNEQFF. The chain joins TRBV11-2 to TRBJ2-1, with D hard to call. Looked up from germline, CDR1 is SGHAT and CDR2 is FQNNGV. This CDR3 has 17 residues. V lost 0 bases to trimming and J lost 0 bases, with 12 bases between them.

The chain uses TRBV19 and TRBJ2-3; 9 bases align to TRBD1. This CDR3 region has 15 residues. Germline V gene data show CDR1 as LNHDA and CDR2 as SQIVND (reference sequence). J was trimmed by 3 bases and V by 4 bases; bases with no gene match: 5. CDR3 DNA sequence: TGTGCCAGTAGTACCGGACAGGGGAATACAGATACGCAGTATTTT. Protein sequence: CASSTGQGNTDTQYF.